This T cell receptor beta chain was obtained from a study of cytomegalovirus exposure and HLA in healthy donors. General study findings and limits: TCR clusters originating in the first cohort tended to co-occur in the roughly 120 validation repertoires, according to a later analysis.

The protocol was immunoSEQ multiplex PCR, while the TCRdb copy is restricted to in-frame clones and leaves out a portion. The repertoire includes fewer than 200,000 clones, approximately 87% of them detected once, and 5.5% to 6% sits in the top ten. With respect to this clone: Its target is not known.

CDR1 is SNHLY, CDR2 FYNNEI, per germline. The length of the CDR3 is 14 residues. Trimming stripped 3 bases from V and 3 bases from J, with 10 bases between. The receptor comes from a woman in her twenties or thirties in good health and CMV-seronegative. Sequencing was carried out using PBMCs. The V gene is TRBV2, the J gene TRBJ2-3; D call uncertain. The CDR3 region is CASSDSAETDTQYF. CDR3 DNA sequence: TGTGCCAGCAGTGATTCTGCGGAGACAGATACGCAGTATTTT. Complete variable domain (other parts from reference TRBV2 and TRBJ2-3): EPEVTQTPSHQVTQMGQEVILRCVPISNHLYFYWYRQILGQKVEFLVSFYNNEISEKSEIFDDQFSVERPDGSNFTLKIRSTKLEDSAMYFCASSDSAETDTQYFGPGTRLTVL.